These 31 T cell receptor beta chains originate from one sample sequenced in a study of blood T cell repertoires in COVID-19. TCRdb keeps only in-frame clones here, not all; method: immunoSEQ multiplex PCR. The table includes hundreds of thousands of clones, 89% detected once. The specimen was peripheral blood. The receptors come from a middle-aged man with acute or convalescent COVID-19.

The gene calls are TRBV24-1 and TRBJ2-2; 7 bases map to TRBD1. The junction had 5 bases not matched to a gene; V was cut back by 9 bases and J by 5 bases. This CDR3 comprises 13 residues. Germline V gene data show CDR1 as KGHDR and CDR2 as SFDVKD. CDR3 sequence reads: CATGTATTGELFF. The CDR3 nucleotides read TGTGCCACCGGGACAGCCACAACCGGGGAGCTGTTTTTT.

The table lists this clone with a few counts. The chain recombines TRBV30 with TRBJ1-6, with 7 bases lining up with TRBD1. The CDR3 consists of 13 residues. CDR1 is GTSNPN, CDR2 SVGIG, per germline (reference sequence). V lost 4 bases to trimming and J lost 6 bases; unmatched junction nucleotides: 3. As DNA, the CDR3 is TGTGCCTGGAAGACAGGGTTTAATTCACCCCTCCACTTT. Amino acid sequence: CAWKTGFNSPLHF.

CDR3 DNA sequence: TGCAGTGCTAGTTCCTTCCCCCAAAACCGAGAGGACAGGGGGTCGTATAATGAGCAGTTCTTC. Amino acid sequence: CSASSFPQNREDRGSYNEQFF. V is TRBV20-1 and J is TRBJ2-1, with 10 bases aligning to TRBD1. V gave up 3 bases and J gave up 7 bases; unmatched junction bases: 27. The germline gives CDR1 DFQATT, CDR2 SNEGSKA (reference sequence). The CDR3 runs to 21 residues.

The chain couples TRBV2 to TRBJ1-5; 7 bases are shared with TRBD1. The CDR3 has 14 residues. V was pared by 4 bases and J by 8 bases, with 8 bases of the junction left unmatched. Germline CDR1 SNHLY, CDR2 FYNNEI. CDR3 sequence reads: CASSGQGALKPQHF. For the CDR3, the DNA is TGTGCCAGCAGTGGACAGGGTGCTCTGAAGCCCCAGCATTTT.

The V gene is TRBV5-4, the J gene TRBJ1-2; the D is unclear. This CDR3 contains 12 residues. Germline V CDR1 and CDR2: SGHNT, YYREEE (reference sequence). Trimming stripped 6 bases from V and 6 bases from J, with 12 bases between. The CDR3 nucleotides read TGTGCCAGCACCTCGCGCCGGGATGGCTACACCTTC. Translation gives CASTSRRDGYTF. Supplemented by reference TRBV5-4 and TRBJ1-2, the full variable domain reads ETGVTQSPTHLIKTRGQQVTLRCSSQSGHNTVSWYQQALGQGPQFIFQYYREEENGRGNFPPRFSGLQFPNYSSELNVNALELDDSALYLCASTSRRDGYTFGSGTRLTVV.

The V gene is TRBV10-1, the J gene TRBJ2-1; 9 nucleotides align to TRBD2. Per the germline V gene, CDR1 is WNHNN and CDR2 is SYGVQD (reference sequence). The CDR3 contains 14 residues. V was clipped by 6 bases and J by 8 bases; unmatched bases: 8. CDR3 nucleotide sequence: TGCGCCAGCAGGGCCCAGCGGGAGGACGATGAGCAGTTCTTC. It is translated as CASRAQREDDEQFF.

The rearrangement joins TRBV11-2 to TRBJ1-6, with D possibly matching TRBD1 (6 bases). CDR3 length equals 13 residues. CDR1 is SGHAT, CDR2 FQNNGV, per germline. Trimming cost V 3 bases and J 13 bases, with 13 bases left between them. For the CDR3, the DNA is TGTGCCAGCAGCTTCGGCAGGGGAAGGCCCCTCCACTTT. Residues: CASSFGRGRPLHF.

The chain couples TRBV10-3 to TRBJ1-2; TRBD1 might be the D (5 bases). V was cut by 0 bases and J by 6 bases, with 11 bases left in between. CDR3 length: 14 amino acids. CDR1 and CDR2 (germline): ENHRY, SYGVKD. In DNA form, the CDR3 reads TGTGCCATCAGTGAGTCGCGGGGGACTAATGGCTACACCTTC. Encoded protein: CAISESRGTNGYTF.

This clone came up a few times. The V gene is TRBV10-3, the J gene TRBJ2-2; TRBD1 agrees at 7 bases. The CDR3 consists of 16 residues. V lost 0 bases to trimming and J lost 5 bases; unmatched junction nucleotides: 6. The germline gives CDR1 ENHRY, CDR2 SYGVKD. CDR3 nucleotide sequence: TGTGCCATCAGTGAGTCTATAACAGGGGTGACCGGGGAGCTGTTTTTT. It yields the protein CAISESITGVTGELFF.

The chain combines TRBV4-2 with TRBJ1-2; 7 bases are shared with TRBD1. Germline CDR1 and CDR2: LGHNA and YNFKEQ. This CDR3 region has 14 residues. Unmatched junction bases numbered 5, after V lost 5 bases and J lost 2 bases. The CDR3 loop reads CASSDPGGNYGYTF. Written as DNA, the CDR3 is TGTGCCAGCAGCGATCCAGGGGGGAACTATGGCTACACCTTC.

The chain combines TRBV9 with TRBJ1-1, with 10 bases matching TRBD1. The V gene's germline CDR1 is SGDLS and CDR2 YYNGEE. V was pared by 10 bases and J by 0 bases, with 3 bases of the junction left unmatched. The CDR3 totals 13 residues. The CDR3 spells CAAGQGMNTEAFF. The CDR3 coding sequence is TGTGCCGCGGGACAGGGGATGAACACTGAAGCTTTCTTT. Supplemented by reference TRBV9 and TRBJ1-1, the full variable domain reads DSGVTQTPKHLITATGQRVTLRCSPRSGDLSVYWYQQSLDQGLQFLIQYYNGEERAKGNILERFSAQQFPDLHSELNLSSLELGDSALYFCAAGQGMNTEAFFGQGTRLTVV.

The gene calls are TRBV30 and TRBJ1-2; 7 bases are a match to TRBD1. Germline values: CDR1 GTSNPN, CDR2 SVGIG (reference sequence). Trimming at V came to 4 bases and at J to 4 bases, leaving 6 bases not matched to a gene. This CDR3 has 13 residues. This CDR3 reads CAWIRGLGYGYTF. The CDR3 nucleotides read TGTGCCTGGATAAGGGGGCTCGGCTATGGCTACACCTTC.

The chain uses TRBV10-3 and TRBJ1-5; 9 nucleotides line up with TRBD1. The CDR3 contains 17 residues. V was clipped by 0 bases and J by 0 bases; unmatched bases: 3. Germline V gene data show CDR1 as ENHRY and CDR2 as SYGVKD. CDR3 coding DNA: TGTGCCATCAGTGAGTCGACAGGGGGTAGTAGCAATCAGCCCCAGCATTTT. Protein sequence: CAISESTGGSSNQPQHF.

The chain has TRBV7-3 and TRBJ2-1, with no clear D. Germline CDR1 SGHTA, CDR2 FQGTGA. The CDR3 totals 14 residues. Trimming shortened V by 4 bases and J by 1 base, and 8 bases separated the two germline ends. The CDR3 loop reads CASSSTGSYNEQFF. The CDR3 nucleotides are TGTGCCAGCAGCTCGACTGGTTCCTACAATGAGCAGTTCTTC.

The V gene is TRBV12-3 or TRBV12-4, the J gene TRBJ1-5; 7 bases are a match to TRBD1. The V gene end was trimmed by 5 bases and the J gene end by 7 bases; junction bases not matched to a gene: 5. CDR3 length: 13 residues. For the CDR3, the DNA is TGTGCCAGCAGTCCGACAGGGACCCAGCCCCAGCATTTT. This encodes CASSPTGTQPQHF.

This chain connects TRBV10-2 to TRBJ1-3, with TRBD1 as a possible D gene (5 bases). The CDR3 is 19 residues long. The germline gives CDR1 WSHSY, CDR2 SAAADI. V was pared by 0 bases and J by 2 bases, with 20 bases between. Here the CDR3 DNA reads TGCGCCAGCAGTGAGTCGACCCCCGGATGGCAGGGAACTGGAAACACCATATATTTT. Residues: CASSESTPGWQGTGNTIYF.

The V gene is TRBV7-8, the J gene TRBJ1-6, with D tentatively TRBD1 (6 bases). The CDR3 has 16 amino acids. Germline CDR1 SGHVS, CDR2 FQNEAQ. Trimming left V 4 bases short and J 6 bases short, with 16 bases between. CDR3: CASSSQSRGFNSPLHF. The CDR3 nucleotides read TGTGCCAGCAGCTCACAATCTAGGGGGTTTAATTCACCCCTCCACTTT.

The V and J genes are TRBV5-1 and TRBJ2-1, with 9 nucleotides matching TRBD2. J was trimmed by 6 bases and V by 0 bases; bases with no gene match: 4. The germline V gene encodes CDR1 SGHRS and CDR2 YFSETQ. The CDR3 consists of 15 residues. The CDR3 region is CASSLARGRGNEQFF. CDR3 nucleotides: TGCGCCAGCAGCTTGGCCCGCGGGAGGGGCAATGAGCAGTTCTTC.

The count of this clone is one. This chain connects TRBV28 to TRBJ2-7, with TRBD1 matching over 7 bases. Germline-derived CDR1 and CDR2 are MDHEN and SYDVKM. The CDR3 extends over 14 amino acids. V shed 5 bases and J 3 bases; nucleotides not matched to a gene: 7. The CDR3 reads CASSPPGQIYEQYF. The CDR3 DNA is TGTGCCAGCAGTCCTCCGGGACAGATCTACGAGCAGTACTTC.

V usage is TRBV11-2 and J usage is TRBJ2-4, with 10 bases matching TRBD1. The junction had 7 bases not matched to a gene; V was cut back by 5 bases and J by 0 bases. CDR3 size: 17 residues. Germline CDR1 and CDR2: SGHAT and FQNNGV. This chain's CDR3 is CASSQIDRGLAKNIQYF. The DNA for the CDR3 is TGTGCCAGCAGCCAGATCGACAGGGGGCTAGCCAAAAACATTCAGTACTTC.

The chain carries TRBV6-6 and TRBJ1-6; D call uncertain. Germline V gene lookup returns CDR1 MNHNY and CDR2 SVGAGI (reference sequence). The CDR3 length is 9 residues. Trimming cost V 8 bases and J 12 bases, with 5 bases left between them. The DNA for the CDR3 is TGTGCCAGCGCGGAACCCCTCCACTTT. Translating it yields CASAEPLHF.

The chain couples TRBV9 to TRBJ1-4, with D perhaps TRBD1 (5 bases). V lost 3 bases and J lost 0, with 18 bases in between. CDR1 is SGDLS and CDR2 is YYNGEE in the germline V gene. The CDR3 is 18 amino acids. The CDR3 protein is CASSAGTEPLTTNEKLFF. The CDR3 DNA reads TGTGCCAGCAGCGCGGGGACTGAGCCTTTGACAACTAATGAAAAACTGTTTTTT. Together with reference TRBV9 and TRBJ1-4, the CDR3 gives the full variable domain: DSGVTQTPKHLITATGQRVTLRCSPRSGDLSVYWYQQSLDQGLQFLIQYYNGEERAKGNILERFSAQQFPDLHSELNLSSLELGDSALYFCASSAGTEPLTTNEKLFFGSGTQLSVL.

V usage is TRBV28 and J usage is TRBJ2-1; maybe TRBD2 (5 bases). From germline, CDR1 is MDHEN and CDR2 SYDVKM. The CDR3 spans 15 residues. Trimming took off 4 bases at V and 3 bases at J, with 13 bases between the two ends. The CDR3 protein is CASSSDGGNYNEQFF. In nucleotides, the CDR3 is TGTGCCAGCAGTTCCGACGGAGGAAACTACAATGAGCAGTTCTTC.

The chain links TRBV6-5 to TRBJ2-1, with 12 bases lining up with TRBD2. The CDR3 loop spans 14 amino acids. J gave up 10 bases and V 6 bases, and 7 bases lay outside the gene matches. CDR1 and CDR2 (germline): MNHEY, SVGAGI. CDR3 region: CASRRLAGEREQFF. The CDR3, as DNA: TGTGCCAGCAGACGACTAGCGGGAGAGAGGGAGCAGTTCTTC.

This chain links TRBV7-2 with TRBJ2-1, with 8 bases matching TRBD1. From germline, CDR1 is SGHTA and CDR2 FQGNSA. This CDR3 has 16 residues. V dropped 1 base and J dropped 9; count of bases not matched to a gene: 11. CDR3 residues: CASSLVYRGAGGEQFF. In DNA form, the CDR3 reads TGTGCCAGCAGCTTAGTTTACAGGGGGGCCGGCGGTGAGCAGTTCTTC.

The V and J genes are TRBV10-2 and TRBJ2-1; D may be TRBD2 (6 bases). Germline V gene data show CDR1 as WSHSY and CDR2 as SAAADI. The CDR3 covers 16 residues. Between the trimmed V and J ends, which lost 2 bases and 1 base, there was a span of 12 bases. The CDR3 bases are TGCGCCAGCAGTGAGATTAATGCGGGGTCCTACAATGAGCAGTTCTTC. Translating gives CASSEINAGSYNEQFF.

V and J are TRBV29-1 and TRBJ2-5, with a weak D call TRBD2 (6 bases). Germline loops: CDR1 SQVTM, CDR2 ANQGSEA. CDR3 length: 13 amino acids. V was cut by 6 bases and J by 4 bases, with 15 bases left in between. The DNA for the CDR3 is TGCAGCGTCGGGATACGGGGAGGAGAGACCCAGTACTTC. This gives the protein CSVGIRGGETQYF.

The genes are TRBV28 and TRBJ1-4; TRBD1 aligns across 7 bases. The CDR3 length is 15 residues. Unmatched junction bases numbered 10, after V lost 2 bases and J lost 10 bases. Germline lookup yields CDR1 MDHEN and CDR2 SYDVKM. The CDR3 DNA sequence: TGTGCCAGCAGTTTAATCCCCAGGGGGACTCGAAAACTGTTTTTT. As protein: CASSLIPRGTRKLFF.

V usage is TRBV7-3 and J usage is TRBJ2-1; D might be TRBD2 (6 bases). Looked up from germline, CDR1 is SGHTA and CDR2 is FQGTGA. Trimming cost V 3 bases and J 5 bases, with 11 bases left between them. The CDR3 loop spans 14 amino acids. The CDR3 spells CASSLTSTHNEQFF. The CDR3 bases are TGTGCCAGCAGCTTGACTAGTACCCACAATGAGCAGTTCTTC.

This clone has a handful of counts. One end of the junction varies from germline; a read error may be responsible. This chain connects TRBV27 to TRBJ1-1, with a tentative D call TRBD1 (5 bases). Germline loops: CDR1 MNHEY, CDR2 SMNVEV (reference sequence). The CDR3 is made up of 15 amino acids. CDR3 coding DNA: TGTGCCAGCAAGATAACCGGTATTGGACACACAGAAGCTTTCTTT. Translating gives CASKITGIGHTEAFF.

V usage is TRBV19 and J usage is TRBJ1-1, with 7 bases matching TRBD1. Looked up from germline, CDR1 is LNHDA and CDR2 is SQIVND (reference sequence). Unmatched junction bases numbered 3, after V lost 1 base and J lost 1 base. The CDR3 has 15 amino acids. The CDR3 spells CASSIGGGANTEAFF. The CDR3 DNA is TGTGCCAGTAGTATAGGAGGGGGCGCGAACACTGAAGCTTTCTTT. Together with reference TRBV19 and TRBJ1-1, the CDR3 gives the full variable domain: DGGITQSPKYLFRKEGQNVTLSCEQNLNHDAMYWYRQDPGQGLRLIYYSQIVNDFQKGDIAEGYSVSREKKESFPLTVTSAQKNPTAFYLCASSIGGGANTEAFFGQGTRLTVV.